Listed below are T cell receptor beta chains from one sample, sequenced in a study of a mutant IDH1 vaccine in newly diagnosed glioma. The protocol was immunoSEQ multiplex PCR, while the TCRdb copy is restricted to in-frame clones and leaves out a portion. The sample carries approximately 33,000 clones, around 75% recorded once. These receptors lack a known antigen. This specimen consisted of PBMCs, obtained from a glioma patient whose treatment included an IDH1 peptide vaccine. The source of these receptors is a man between 40 and 49 years old with glioma. Both conserved end residues are part of each CDR3. Each record gives: J gene, V gene, clone size, D gene, CDR3 protein, CDR3 DNA. The D gene is left open where the match is weak. Rows give clone size only sometimes, using once, few, many, or a class for an expanded clone.

TRBJ2-1 TRBV5-1 NA TRBD1 CASSLGLRGHLGEQFF TGCGCCAGCAGCTTGGGGCTAAGGGGGCACCTCGGTGAGCAGTTCTTC
TRBJ2-1 TRBV29-1 NA TRBD2 CSVDEREGNNEQFF TGCAGCGTTGACGAGCGGGAGGGGAACAATGAGCAGTTCTTC
TRBJ2-1 TRBV29-1 NA NA CSVLDRLADTHYNEQFF TGCAGCGTTTTGGACAGGTTAGCGGACACCCACTACAATGAGCAGTTCTTC
TRBJ2-3 TRBV19 NA TRBD2 CASTTSGQPTDTQYF TGTGCCAGTACGACTAGCGGCCAACCCACAGATACGCAGTATTTT
TRBJ2-3 TRBV27 NA NA CASSLSAPTGHSESSTDTQYF TGTGCCAGCAGCTTATCTGCCCCGACCGGCCATAGCGAATCTAGCACAGATACGCAGTATTTT
TRBJ2-1 TRBV7-6 medium-sized NA CAVGSASYNEQFF TGTGCCGTCGGAAGCGCATCCTACAATGAGCAGTTCTTC
TRBJ2-1 TRBV15 NA NA CATSRDRGSYNEQFF TGTGCCACCAGCAGAGATCGCGGGTCCTACAATGAGCAGTTCTTC
TRBJ2-1 TRBV10-1 NA TRBD2 CANLTSGSNEQFF TGCGCCAACCTGACTAGCGGGAGTAATGAGCAGTTCTTC
TRBJ1-4 TRBV11-3 NA TRBD1 CASSLDRSNEKLFF TGTGCCAGCAGCTTGGACAGGTCTAATGAAAAACTGTTTTTT
TRBJ1-2 TRBV7-8 NA NA CASSFYQGRNYGYTF TGTGCCAGCAGCTTTTACCAGGGCCGTAACTATGGCTACACCTTC
TRBJ2-3 TRBV10-3 NA NA CATRQDTSTDTQYF TGTGCCACTAGACAGGATACTAGCACAGATACGCAGTATTTT
TRBJ1-4 TRBV4-1 NA NA CASSLRQATNEKLFF TGCGCCAGCAGTCTTAGGCAGGCAACGAATGAAAAACTGTTTTTT
TRBJ1-2 TRBV5-1 NA NA CASSLEGRGYRGYTF TGCGCCAGCAGCTTGGAGGGCAGGGGATATAGGGGCTACACCTTC
TRBJ2-2 TRBV25-1 NA TRBD2 CASSWTSGNTGELFF TGTGCCAGCAGCTGGACTAGCGGAAACACCGGGGAGCTGTTTTTT
TRBJ2-5 TRBV23-1 NA NA CASSLVSPYQETQYF TGCGCCAGCAGTCTCGTGAGTCCGTACCAAGAGACCCAGTACTTC
TRBJ1-4 TRBV19 NA NA CASSIGRGLPNEKLFF TGTGCCAGTAGTATCGGCAGAGGCTTACCTAATGAAAAACTGTTTTTT
TRBJ2-5 TRBV2 NA NA CASNEKTQYF TGTGCCAGCAATGAAAAGACCCAGTACTTC
TRBJ2-1 TRBV4-1 NA NA CASSQGGTAGRYEQFF TGCGCCAGCAGCCAGGGAGGGACAGCCGGTCGCTACGAGCAGTTCTTC
TRBJ2-3 TRBV7-9 NA TRBD2 CASSSPLRTSGRAQDTQYF TGTGCCAGCAGCTCCCCCCTCCGCACTAGCGGGAGGGCCCAAGATACGCAGTATTTT
TRBJ2-3 TRBV7-9 NA NA CASSSTPGTPGRTDTQYF TGTGCCAGCAGCTCCACTCCCGGGACGCCGGGGCGCACAGATACGCAGTATTTT
TRBJ2-4 TRBV30 NA TRBD1 CAWSEQGANKNIQYF TGTGCCTGGAGTGAACAGGGGGCGAACAAAAACATTCAGTACTTC
TRBJ1-1 TRBV11-2 NA NA CASLERTGEAFF TGTGCCAGCCTGGAGCGCACAGGGGAAGCTTTCTTT
TRBJ2-5 TRBV5-5 NA NA CASSSRPGVQETQYF TGTGCCAGCAGCTCCCGCCCAGGGGTCCAAGAGACCCAGTACTTC
TRBJ2-2 TRBV11-3 NA TRBD1 CASSPRKGDSGELFF TGTGCCAGCAGCCCAAGGAAGGGGGACAGCGGGGAGCTGTTTTTT
TRBJ1-5 TRBV19 NA TRBD1 CASSITGGAGQPQHF TGTGCCAGTAGTATCACAGGGGGCGCGGGTCAGCCCCAGCATTTT
TRBJ2-5 TRBV7-8 NA TRBD2 CASSYTASGSNQETQYF TGTGCCAGCAGCTACACGGCTAGCGGGAGTAATCAAGAGACCCAGTACTTC
TRBJ1-1 TRBV11-3 NA NA CASSGAPNTEAFF TGTGCCAGCAGCGGGGCCCCGAACACTGAAGCTTTCTTT
TRBJ1-2 TRBV18 NA TRBD1 CASSPGQGQVYGYTF TGTGCCAGCTCACCGGGACAGGGTCAAGTCTATGGCTACACCTTC
TRBJ1-2 TRBV29-1 NA TRBD1 CSVQQGRLGYGYTF TGCAGCGTACAACAGGGGAGGCTGGGCTATGGCTACACCTTC
TRBJ2-5 TRBV19 NA NA CASSISRQLAETQYF TGTGCCAGTAGTATAAGTCGGCAGCTAGCCGAGACCCAGTACTTC
TRBJ1-1 TRBV5-8 NA NA CASSLSGISGRVNTEAFF TGTGCCAGCAGCTTGTCCGGAATCTCCGGGCGGGTGAACACTGAAGCTTTCTTT
TRBJ2-3 TRBV10-3 NA TRBD2 CAISDLGGRATDTQYF TGTGCCATCAGTGATCTCGGCGGGAGGGCCACAGATACGCAGTATTTT
TRBJ2-1 TRBV29-1 NA TRBD2 CSVEGLAGYNEQFF TGCAGCGTTGAGGGACTAGCGGGATACAATGAGCAGTTCTTC
TRBJ1-2 TRBV19 once TRBD1 CASSRDRYLDYGYTF TGTGCCAGTAGTCGGGACAGGTATTTGGACTATGGCTACACCTTC
TRBJ1-5 TRBV6-1 NA NA CATLIHGQSKTF TGTGCCACCCTTATACACGGACAGTCTAAAACGTTT
TRBJ1-2 TRBV5-1 NA TRBD1 CASSSVSTGGFGYTF TGCGCCAGCAGCTCAGTTTCGACAGGGGGCTTTGGCTACACCTTC
TRBJ2-1 TRBV7-6 NA TRBD2 CASRKAGGTYNEQFF TGTGCCAGCAGAAAGGCGGGAGGGACCTACAATGAGCAGTTCTTC
TRBJ2-5 TRBV5-4 NA NA CASTPVPQETQYF TGTGCCAGCACCCCCGTCCCCCAAGAGACCCAGTACTTC
TRBJ1-5 TRBV7-9 NA TRBD1 CASQRGTGAEQPQHF TGTGCCAGCCAGAGGGGGACAGGGGCGGAACAGCCCCAGCATTTT
TRBJ1-4 TRBV2 NA TRBD1 CASSPDRAGNEKLFF TGTGCCAGCAGTCCTGACAGGGCCGGTAATGAAAAACTGTTTTTT
TRBJ2-1 TRBV25-1 once NA CASSEYFGRDGPNEQFF TGTGCCAGCAGTGAATATTTCGGACGGGACGGCCCCAATGAGCAGTTCTTC
TRBJ2-1 TRBV5-1 few NA CASSWDEPFHEQFF TGCGCCAGCAGCTGGGACGAGCCGTTCCATGAGCAGTTCTTC
TRBJ1-4 TRBV5-4 NA TRBD1 CASSLGQAEEKLFF TGTGCCAGCAGCCTGGGACAGGCGGAGGAAAAACTGTTTTTT
TRBJ1-2 TRBV5-4 NA NA CASSIDGNYGHTF TGTGCCAGCAGCATAGACGGGAACTATGGCCACACCTTC
TRBJ2-7 TRBV4-2 NA NA CASSQERTHSYGQYF TGTGCCAGCAGCCAAGAGCGGACGCACTCCTACGGGCAGTACTTC
TRBJ2-3 TRBV7-7 NA NA CASSASATDTQYF TGTGCCAGCAGCGCCTCAGCCACAGATACGCAGTATTTT